Below are 30 T cell receptor beta chains sequenced from a single sample in a study of neurological immune-mediated disorders. MiXCR, applied by TCRdb to the 5' RACE reads, yields one record per CDR3 protein. The table lists 30,000 to 40,000 distinct CDR3 sequences, roughly 10% of them singletons, with around 3.9% in the top ten. Time point denoted: technical triplicate 1. The specimen was PBMCs. The receptors originated from a man in his sixties with HTLV-1-associated myelopathy (HAM/TSP).

In its sample, this clonotype was seen many times. CDR3 region: CSARDTVLRDPYSYEQYF. DNA of the CDR3: TGCAGTGCTAGAGATACGGTGCTCCGGGACCCTTACTCCTACGAGCAGTACTTC. This chain uses TRBV20-1 with TRBJ2-7, with D perhaps assigned TRBD1 or TRBD2 (5 bases each). The CDR3 runs 18 residues. Trimming left V 0 bases short and J 0 bases short, with 21 bases between. Germline loops: CDR1 DFQATT, CDR2 SNEGSKA (reference sequence).

This clonotype appeared many times. The V and J genes are TRBV5-5 and TRBJ2-7; D is possibly TRBD1 or TRBD2 (5 bases each). The CDR3 has 14 amino acids. Trimming took off 3 bases at V and 6 bases at J, with 16 bases between the two ends. Germline V CDR1 and CDR2: SGHKS, YYEKEE (reference sequence). Here the CDR3 DNA reads TGTGCCAGCAGCTGGGGACGACCGGGACCCGAGCAGTACTTC. It specifies CASSWGRPGPEQYF.

In its sample, this clonotype was seen many times. The V call is TRBV29-1, the J call TRBJ2-1, with D possibly TRBD2 on 7 matching bases. V lost 6 bases to trimming and J lost 7 bases, with 13 bases between them. The CDR3 sequence is 12 residues long. Germline assignment: CDR1 SQVTM and CDR2 ANQGSEA. CDR3 DNA sequence: TGCAGCGTCAACAGGGAGGGGAATGAGCAGTTCTTC. Translating gives CSVNREGNEQFF.

This clonotype showed up many times. The chain has TRBV5-1 and TRBJ2-1, with 13 bases that match TRBD2. The V and J ends lost 4 bases and 9 bases, in that order; junction bases with no gene match: 7. There are 15 residues in the CDR3. Germline V gene sequence: CDR1 SGHRS, CDR2 YFSETQ. The CDR3 loop reads CASSDGRTSGGEQFF. The CDR3 DNA sequence: TGCGCCAGCAGCGACGGACGGACTAGCGGGGGTGAGCAGTTCTTC.

This clonotype was seen at least ten times. This CDR3 reads CASRAGQGMNTEAFF. CDR3 coding DNA: TGTGCCAGCAGGGCGGGACAGGGGATGAACACTGAAGCTTTCTTT. V is TRBV7-2 and J is TRBJ1-1, with 10 bases fitting TRBD1. This CDR3 has 15 residues. V trimming: 6 bases; J trimming: 0 bases; junction bases outside the gene matches: 4. Germline CDR1 reads SGHTA; CDR2 reads FQGNSA.

The table lists this clonotype with many counts. The rearrangement uses TRBV4-1 and TRBJ2-1; TRBD2 matches at 8 bases. V was clipped by 2 bases and J by 6 bases; unmatched bases: 12. The CDR3 contains 17 residues. The V gene's germline CDR1 is MGHRA and CDR2 YSYEKL. Here the CDR3 reads CASSQFLLNLAGNEQFF. The CDR3, as DNA: TGCGCCAGCAGCCAATTCCTCCTTAACCTAGCGGGCAATGAGCAGTTCTTC.

This clonotype was counted ten times or more. V is TRBV5-1 and J is TRBJ2-7; the match to TRBD1 covers 10 bases. The CDR3 runs to 16 residues. J gave up 0 bases and V 4 bases, and 7 bases lay outside the gene matches. The germline gives CDR1 SGHRS, CDR2 YFSETQ. CDR3 sequence (DNA): TGCGCCAGCAGCCGTACGACAGGGGGCAGCTCCTACGAGCAGTACTTC. It codes for CASSRTTGGSSYEQYF.

The chain has TRBV5-1 and TRBJ2-5, with TRBD2 as a possible D gene (6 bases). Trimming removed 1 base at V and 0 bases at J, with 10 bases between. The CDR3 is made up of 15 amino acids. Germline CDR1 SGHRS, CDR2 YFSETQ. The CDR3 loop reads CASSLWPGDQETQYF. DNA for the CDR3: TGCGCCAGCAGCTTGTGGCCGGGGGACCAAGAGACCCAGTACTTC.

This clonotype has at least ten counts. J is TRBJ1-3 and V is TRBV5-1, with 7 positions matching TRBD1. Trimming took 1 base from V and 0 from J; bases not matched to a gene: 10. The germline CDR1 and CDR2 sequences are SGHRS and YFSETQ. The CDR3 length is 18 residues. CDR3 in DNA: TGCGCCAGCAGCTTGAAAACAGGGACAGCAATCTCTGGAAACACCATATATTTT. This encodes CASSLKTGTAISGNTIYF.

In this sample, this clonotype turned up many times. The chain is built from TRBV6-6 and TRBJ1-5; D is ambiguous. The CDR3 extends over 14 amino acids. The V and J ends lost 7 bases and 2 bases respectively, with 12 bases between them. The germline gives CDR1 MNHNY, CDR2 SVGAGI (reference sequence). CDR3 nucleotides: TGTGCCAGCACCACTGCCTGGGGCAATCAGCCCCAGCATTTT. Translated, it gives CASTTAWGNQPQHF.

This clonotype showed up many times. The rearrangement uses TRBV7-9 and TRBJ1-2; no firm D call. Germline assignment: CDR1 SEHNR and CDR2 FQNEAQ (reference sequence). CDR3 size: 15 residues. Deletions cut 0 bases from V and 2 bases from J, with 10 bases between. The CDR3 sequence: CASSLALAGNYGYTF. The CDR3 DNA reads TGTGCCAGCAGCTTAGCTCTTGCAGGAAACTATGGCTACACCTTC.

This clonotype has a count of ten or more. The chain joins TRBV20-1 to TRBJ2-6; a possible D gene is TRBD1 (6 bases). Trimming pared 5 bases from V and 4 bases from J, leaving 12 bases between. The germline gives CDR1 DFQATT, CDR2 SNEGSKA (reference sequence). There are 14 residues in the CDR3. The CDR3 here is CSALQGSGANVLTF. Here the CDR3 DNA reads TGCAGTGCTCTACAGGGTTCCGGGGCCAACGTCCTGACTTTC.

This clonotype rates as medium-sized (0.01 to 0.1%). The chain couples TRBV20-1 to TRBJ2-7; 8 bases match TRBD2. Trimming at V came to 3 bases and at J to 5 bases, leaving 6 bases not matched to a gene. The CDR3 sequence is 13 residues long. Germline V gives CDR1 DFQATT, CDR2 SNEGSKA (reference sequence). CDR3 loop: CSASGRAFNEQYF. The CDR3 nucleotides read TGCAGTGCTAGCGGGAGGGCCTTCAACGAGCAGTACTTC.

This clonotype appeared many times. The DNA of the CDR3 is TGCAGTGTCCCCCAAATCAGGGGGCGCGACGAGCAGTACTTC. It specifies CSVPQIRGRDEQYF. The chain is built from TRBV20-1 and TRBJ2-7; 8 bases agree with TRBD1. V was pared by 7 bases and J by 5 bases, with 13 bases of the junction left unmatched. This CDR3 is built from 14 residues. Germline V lookup: CDR1 DFQATT, CDR2 SNEGSKA (reference sequence).

This clonotype was counted only a few times. The V gene is TRBV5-1, the J gene TRBJ2-7, with TRBD2 as a possible D gene (5 bases). Germline V CDR1 and CDR2: SGHRS, YFSETQ. The CDR3 extends over 14 amino acids. The V gene lost 0 bases and the J gene lost 6 bases, with 13 bases spanning the gap. The CDR3, as DNA: TGCGCCAGCAGCTTGGCCACTAGACTGGGCGAGCAGTACTTC. It codes for CASSLATRLGEQYF.

This clonotype was counted many times. J is TRBJ2-7 and V is TRBV7-9, with D perhaps matching TRBD1 (6 bases). Trimming cost V 5 bases and J 2 bases, with 16 bases left between them. Germline V CDR1 and CDR2: SEHNR, FQNEAQ (reference sequence). The CDR3 contains 15 residues. Here the CDR3 DNA reads TGTGCCAGCAGCCCCGGGACAAATAAGGCCTACGAGCAGTACTTC. Protein product: CASSPGTNKAYEQYF. The entire variable domain, with the rest obtained from reference TRBV7-9 and TRBJ2-7, is as follows: DTGVSQNPRHKITKRGQNVTFRCDPISEHNRLYWYRQTLGQGPEFLTYFQNEAQLEKSRLLSDRFSAERPKGSFSTLEIQRTEQGDSAMYLCASSPGTNKAYEQYFGPGTRLTVT.

Concerning this clonotype: The junction and the germline gene differ at one end; a read error may be behind it. This chain uses TRBV5-1 with TRBJ1-1; D is uncertain. This CDR3 comprises 14 residues. From germline, CDR1 is SGHRS and CDR2 YFSETQ. This chain's CDR3 is CANSLTTSGTEAFF. DNA for the CDR3: TGCGCCAACAGCTTGACCACTTCGGGGACTGAAGCTTTCTTT.

This clonotype was observed many times. The rearrangement uses TRBV5-6 and TRBJ2-7, with a possible D match to TRBD2 (5 bases). This CDR3 is built from 14 residues. Looked up from germline, CDR1 is SGHDT and CDR2 is YYEEEE. The V and J ends lost 1 base and 6 bases respectively, with 14 bases between them. The CDR3 loop is CASSLTSGRSEQYF. CDR3 sequence (DNA): TGTGCCAGCAGCTTGACGAGCGGAAGGAGCGAGCAGTACTTC.

This clonotype was detected ten times or more. This chain connects TRBV12-3 or TRBV12-4 to TRBJ1-1, with no clear D. The CDR3 length is 13 residues. The ends were cut back, 7 bases at V and 4 bases at J, with 13 bases in the middle. The CDR3 region has the DNA TGTGCCAGCACGTCATCAAGGCGCACTGAAGCTTTCTTT. This encodes CASTSSRRTEAFF.

This clonotype appeared a few times. A much larger clone is a single base away; this may be a read error. V is TRBV5-1 and J is TRBJ2-1, with D unclear. The length of the CDR3 is 12 residues. Germline CDR1 reads SGHRS; CDR2 reads YFSETQ. The CDR3 bases are TGCACCAGCAGCTTGGAAGGGTTTGAGCAGTTCTTC. Amino acid sequence: CTSSLEGFEQFF.

This clonotype was seen ten or more times. This sequence joins TRBV2 and TRBJ1-1; D not resolved. Germline loops: CDR1 SNHLY, CDR2 FYNNEI. V gave up 7 bases and J gave up 6 bases, with 12 bases separating them. The CDR3 has 12 amino acids. The DNA for the CDR3 is TGTGCCAGCACCGATTGGAGGGCTGAAGCTTTCTTT. Protein sequence: CASTDWRAEAFF.

The chain has TRBV6-6 and TRBJ2-7; 10 bases match TRBD2. The germline CDR1 and CDR2 sequences are MNHNY and SVGAGI (reference sequence). This CDR3 comprises 14 residues. V shed 6 bases and J 4 bases; nucleotides not matched to a gene: 6. CDR3 sequence (DNA): TGTGCCAGCAGCCTCGGACTAGCGGATTACGAGCAGTACTTC. Its translation: CASSLGLADYEQYF.

This clonotype was detected many times. The rearrangement joins TRBV4-2 to TRBJ2-3; perhaps TRBD2 as D (6 bases). This CDR3 is 17 amino acids long. Germline V gene data show CDR1 as LGHNA and CDR2 as YNFKEQ. Trimming took 0 bases from V and 2 from J, leaving 15 bases between them. CDR3 loop: CASSQDPVAAHTDTQYF. The CDR3 DNA sequence: TGTGCCAGCAGCCAAGACCCCGTAGCGGCTCACACAGATACGCAGTATTTT.

This clonotype came up many times. The chain is built from TRBV28 and TRBJ2-1, with D possibly being TRBD2 (6 bases). CDR1 is MDHEN, CDR2 SYDVKM, per germline. Trimming took 5 bases from V and 4 from J, leaving 9 bases between them. This CDR3 is 13 amino acids long. DNA for the CDR3: TGTGCCAGCAGTCTCGGGACTTACAATGAGCAGTTCTTC. Its translation is CASSLGTYNEQFF.

At least ten counts were recorded for this clonotype. V is TRBV9 and J is TRBJ2-5; 7 positions agree with TRBD1. Germline V lookup: CDR1 SGDLS, CDR2 YYNGEE. The J segment lost 4 bases and the V segment lost 4 bases, leaving 7 bases of the junction unmatched. The CDR3 covers 14 residues. CDR3: CASSRTGDRETQYF. The CDR3 DNA follows: TGTGCCAGCAGCAGAACAGGGGATCGAGAGACCCAGTACTTC.

This clonotype was detected ten times or more. The gene calls are TRBV3-1 and TRBJ2-7; D could derive from TRBD1 or TRBD2 (5 bases each). Germline V gives CDR1 LGHDT, CDR2 YNNKEL (reference sequence). The ends were cut back, 6 bases at V and 3 bases at J, with 12 bases in the middle. The CDR3 sequence is 13 residues long. The DNA of the CDR3 is TGTGCCAGCAGTCCCGGGACCTTCTACGAGCAGTACTTC. It specifies CASSPGTFYEQYF.

V is TRBV5-6 and J is TRBJ2-1; D perhaps matches TRBD2 (6 bases). The length of the CDR3 is 16 residues. The germline V gene encodes CDR1 SGHDT and CDR2 YYEEEE. The V gene lost 9 bases and the J gene lost 4 bases, with 23 bases spanning the gap. Here the CDR3 reads CATSPGVGGTYNEQFF. The CDR3 DNA is TGTGCCACTAGCCCGGGGGTTGGAGGGACTTACAATGAGCAGTTCTTC.

Judged by abundance, this clonotype is medium-sized. The V and J genes are TRBV20-1 and TRBJ1-1; D is unclear. Germline V gene lookup returns CDR1 DFQATT and CDR2 SNEGSKA (reference sequence). The CDR3 is 14 amino acids. The V end was cut by 3 bases, the J end by 1 base, with 12 bases between. This CDR3 is CSASIPGRNTEAFF. The CDR3 DNA is TGCAGTGCTAGTATCCCGGGTCGGAACACTGAAGCTTTCTTT.

The table lists this clonotype with many counts. V and J are TRBV7-6 and TRBJ2-3, with 10 positions matching TRBD2. The ends lost 5 bases at V and 2 bases at J; junction bases unmatched: 1. The V gene's germline CDR1 is SGHVS and CDR2 FNYEAQ. CDR3 length: 14 residues. The chain's CDR3 is CASSGLADTDTQYF. For the CDR3, the DNA is TGTGCCAGCAGCGGACTAGCGGACACAGATACGCAGTATTTT.

This clonotype was observed at least ten times. The chain carries TRBV20-1 and TRBJ2-7; D might be TRBD1 (5 bases). V lost 5 bases and J 3 bases, leaving 14 bases between the germline ends. The CDR3 extends over 13 amino acids. Germline CDR1 is DFQATT and CDR2 is SNEGSKA (reference sequence). CDR3 loop: CSASTVPFYEQYF. CDR3 DNA: TGCAGTGCTTCGACAGTCCCCTTCTACGAGCAGTACTTC.